What follows describes a single TCR beta chain. Each sample yielded at least 6 micrograms of PBMC total RNA. Together with a sample-barcoded 5' primer, a J-beta primer mix was included in a second PCR lasting roughly 6 to 12 cycles. CDR3-containing paired-end reads numbering at least 2.5 million came from each sample. One entry per CDR3 protein results from TCRdb running MiXCR on the 5' RACE reads. In the table there are over a million distinct CDR3 sequences, roughly 64% of which are singletons. This specimen belongs to a study of blood T cells in healthy people across ages. CDR1 is SNHLY and CDR2 is FYNNEI in the germline V gene. CDR3 length: 16 amino acids. The V gene lost 5 bases and the J gene lost 4 bases, with 20 bases spanning the gap.

Sample: blood. The J gene is TRBJ2-5, the V gene TRBV2; tentatively, D is TRBD2 (7 bases). This TCR was sampled from a young man in good health. The CDR3 coding sequence is TGTGCCAGCAGTTTCCCCACAGGGAGGGCCATAGAGACCCAGTACTTC. This gives the protein CASSFPTGRAIETQYF.